One T cell receptor beta chain is described in this entry. What it recognizes is unknown. The sample comes from a study of cytomegalovirus exposure and HLA in healthy donors. General study points: Within a later analysis, the majority of CMV-associated TCR beta chains appeared HLA-restricted. Rarity marked most TCR sequences, yet some public TCRs occurred in many donors. Across HLA loci, a later analysis found differing TCR association rates, with DRB1 most and HLA-C fewest.

The germline gives CDR1 MNHNS, CDR2 SASEGT. V lost 3 bases and J lost 1; bases outside the gene matches: 4. The CDR3 extends over 16 amino acids. The PCR used 60 Vbeta and 13 Jbeta primers. Clones were sequenced by immunoSEQ multiplex PCR, and TCRdb holds only the in-frame ones, with some missing. The data contain more than 200,000 clones, about 80% of them singletons. Sequencing was carried out using PBMCs. The V call is TRBV6-1, the J call TRBJ2-7; TRBD2 agrees at 12 bases. This TCR was recovered from a male donor in good health and CMV-seronegative. The CDR3 here is CASSDPSGRGSYEQYF. The CDR3 DNA reads as TGTGCCAGCAGTGACCCTAGCGGGAGGGGGTCCTACGAGCAGTACTTC.